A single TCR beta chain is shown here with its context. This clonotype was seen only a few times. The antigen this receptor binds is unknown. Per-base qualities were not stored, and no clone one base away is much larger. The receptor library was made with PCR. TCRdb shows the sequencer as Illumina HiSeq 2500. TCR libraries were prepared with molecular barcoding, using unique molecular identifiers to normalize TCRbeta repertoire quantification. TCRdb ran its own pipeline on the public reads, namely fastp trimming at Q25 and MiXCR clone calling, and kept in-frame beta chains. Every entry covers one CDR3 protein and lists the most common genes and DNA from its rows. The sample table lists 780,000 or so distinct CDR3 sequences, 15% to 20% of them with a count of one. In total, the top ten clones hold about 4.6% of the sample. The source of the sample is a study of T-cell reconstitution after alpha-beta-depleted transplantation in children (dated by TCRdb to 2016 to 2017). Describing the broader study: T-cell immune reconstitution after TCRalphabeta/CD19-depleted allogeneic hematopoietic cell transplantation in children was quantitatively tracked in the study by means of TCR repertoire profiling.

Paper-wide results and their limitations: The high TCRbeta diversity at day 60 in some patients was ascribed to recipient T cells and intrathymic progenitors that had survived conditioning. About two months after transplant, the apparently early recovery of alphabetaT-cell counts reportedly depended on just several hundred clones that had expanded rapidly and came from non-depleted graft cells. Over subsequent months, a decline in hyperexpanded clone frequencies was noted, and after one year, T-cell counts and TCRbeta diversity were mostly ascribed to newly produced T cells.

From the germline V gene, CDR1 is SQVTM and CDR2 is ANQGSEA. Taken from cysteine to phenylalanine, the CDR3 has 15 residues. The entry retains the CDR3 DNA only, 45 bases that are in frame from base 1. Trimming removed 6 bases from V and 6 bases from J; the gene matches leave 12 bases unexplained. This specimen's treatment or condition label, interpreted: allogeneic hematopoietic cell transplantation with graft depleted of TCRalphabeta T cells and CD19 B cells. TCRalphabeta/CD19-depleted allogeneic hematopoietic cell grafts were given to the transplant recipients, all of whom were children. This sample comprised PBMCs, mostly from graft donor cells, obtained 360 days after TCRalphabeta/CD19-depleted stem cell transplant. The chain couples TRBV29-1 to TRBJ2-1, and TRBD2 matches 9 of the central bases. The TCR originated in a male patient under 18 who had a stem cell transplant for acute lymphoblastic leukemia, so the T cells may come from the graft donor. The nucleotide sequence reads TGCAGCGTAGATCTTAGCGGGAGTGGAGGCAATGAGCAGTTCTTC. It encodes CSVDLSGSGGNEQFF.